Each of the 26 T cell receptor beta chains below was sequenced from the same sample in a study of T cell changes during pregnancy in multiple sclerosis (dated by TCRdb to about 2019). Library preparation employed the immunoSEQ multiplex PCR assay. Held by TCRdb, this immuneACCESS table contains in-frame sequences only and omits some clones. Under half of the omission traces to an unresolved V gene where checked; the cause of the rest is unknown. For this sample the table gives roughly 80,000 clones, of which 80% to 95% were detected only once. 1% of the sample rests with the top ten. Here the sequenced sample was peripheral blood, taken in the first trimester of pregnancy. The receptors shown here come from a female donor with multiple sclerosis, enrolled in a pregnancy study.

J is TRBJ1-3 and V is TRBV5-5; D is possibly TRBD1 (5 bases). The CDR3 covers 15 residues. V was cut by 4 bases and J by 2 bases, with 13 bases left in between. In germline, CDR1 is SGHKS, CDR2 YYEKEE (reference sequence). Here the CDR3 reads CASSPPGVAGNTIYF. The CDR3 region has the DNA TGTGCCAGCAGCCCCCCGGGGGTGGCTGGAAACACCATATATTTT.

The chain joins TRBV11-2 to TRBJ1-6, with D possibly TRBD1 on 5 matching bases. The V gene's germline CDR1 is SGHAT and CDR2 FQNNGV. V was shortened by 2 bases and J by 7 bases, with 12 bases between the two germline ends. The CDR3 sequence is 15 residues long. CDR3 sequence: CASSLLGQWNSPLHF. The CDR3 bases are TGTGCCAGCAGCTTATTGGGGCAGTGGAATTCACCCCTCCACTTT. Complete variable domain (other parts from reference TRBV11-2 and TRBJ1-6): EAGVAQSPRYKIIEKRQSVAFWCNPISGHATLYWYQQILGQGPKLLIQFQNNGVVDDSQLPKDRFSAERLKGVDSTLKIQPAKLEDSAVYLCASSLLGQWNSPLHFGNGTRLTVT.

The chain combines TRBV7-2 with TRBJ1-2; D not certain. This CDR3 comprises 19 residues. V was shortened by 3 bases and J by 5 bases, with 28 bases between the two germline ends. CDR1 is SGHTA, CDR2 FQGNSA, per germline. CDR3 residues: CASSLVPTAGYSARYGYTF. CDR3 sequence (DNA): TGTGCCAGCAGCTTGGTTCCGACGGCAGGTTATTCGGCCCGTTATGGCTACACCTTC. The full variable domain, in which reference TRBV7-2 and TRBJ1-2 provide the parts outside the CDR3, is GAGVSQSPSNKVTEKGKDVELRCDPISGHTALYWYRQSLGQGLEFLIYFQGNSAPDKSGLPSDRFSAERTGGSVSTLTIQRTQQEDSAVYLCASSLVPTAGYSARYGYTFGSGTRLTVV.

The chain combines TRBV30 with TRBJ2-5; D unresolved. The CDR3 loop spans 15 amino acids. The V gene's germline CDR1 is GTSNPN and CDR2 SVGIG (reference sequence). V dropped 2 bases and J dropped 2 bases, with 15 bases sitting between them. CDR3 DNA: TGTGCCTGGAGTAGCGCCCGGCGGCATCAAGAGACCCAGTACTTC. Encoded protein: CAWSSARRHQETQYF.

The chain employs TRBV6-6 and TRBJ2-3; D uncertain. Germline lookup yields CDR1 MNHNY and CDR2 SVGAGI (reference sequence). The length of the CDR3 is 11 residues. V shed 8 bases and J shed 1 base, with 4 bases lying between them. The CDR3: CASRGTDTQYF. The CDR3 DNA follows: TGTGCCAGCCGTGGCACAGATACGCAGTATTTT.

This chain connects TRBV6-5 to TRBJ1-2; possible D gene TRBD1, 5 bases. V was clipped by 8 bases and J by 0 bases, with 13 bases between them. CDR3 length: 14 residues. Germline-derived CDR1 and CDR2 are MNHEY and SVGAGI. CDR3 residues: CASRRDSSNYGYTF. In nucleotides, the CDR3 is TGTGCCAGCCGTAGGGACTCCTCTAACTATGGCTACACCTTC.

The chain joins TRBV5-5 to TRBJ1-1; D remains ambiguous. V shed 2 bases and J shed 11 bases, with 19 bases lying between them. The length of the CDR3 is 14 residues. Looked up from germline, CDR1 is SGHKS and CDR2 is YYEKEE (reference sequence). The CDR3 protein is CASSFSRPFVGAFF. CDR3 DNA sequence: TGTGCCAGCAGCTTCTCCCGACCATTCGTCGGGGCTTTCTTT.

The chain links TRBV28 to TRBJ2-7; 8 nucleotides line up with TRBD1. Germline trimming cut 2 bases from V and 5 bases from J; bases unmatched to any gene: 2. The CDR3 sequence is 13 residues long. Germline V gene sequence: CDR1 MDHEN, CDR2 SYDVKM. The CDR3 region is CASSLDRGNEQYF. In DNA form, the CDR3 reads TGTGCCAGCAGTTTAGACAGGGGCAACGAGCAGTACTTC.

J is TRBJ2-1 and V is TRBV6-1; D might be TRBD1 (6 bases). CDR3 length: 15 amino acids. V gave up 5 bases and J gave up 6 bases, with 17 bases separating them. Germline V gene lookup returns CDR1 MNHNS and CDR2 SASEGT. CDR3 DNA: TGTGCCAGCAGTCTTCAGGGGTCGAGTACCAATGAGCAGTTCTTC. This encodes CASSLQGSSTNEQFF.

This chain's CDR3 is CASSRDRAAYEQYF. Written as DNA, the CDR3 is TGTGCCAGCAGCCGGGACAGGGCGGCCTACGAGCAGTACTTC. The V gene is TRBV4-2, the J gene TRBJ2-7; the match to TRBD1 covers 9 bases. Trimming at V came to 4 bases and at J to 2 bases, leaving 3 bases not matched to a gene. The CDR3 runs to 14 residues. Germline V gene data show CDR1 as LGHNA and CDR2 as YNFKEQ.

A few counts support this clone. The chain combines TRBV30 with TRBJ1-1, with no clear D. This CDR3 has 12 amino acids. Per the germline V gene, CDR1 is GTSNPN and CDR2 is SVGIG (reference sequence). V was cut by 1 base and J by 2 bases, with 5 bases left in between. The CDR3 protein is CAWSDGNTEAFF. CDR3 nucleotide sequence: TGTGCCTGGAGTGACGGTAACACTGAAGCTTTCTTT.

The gene calls are TRBV27 and TRBJ2-5; maybe TRBD2 (6 bases). The CDR3 contains 13 residues. Germline V gene data show CDR1 as MNHEY and CDR2 as SMNVEV (reference sequence). Trimming stripped 4 bases from V and 6 bases from J, with 12 bases between. CDR3 residues: CASSSSGRKTQYF. Here the CDR3 DNA reads TGTGCCAGCAGTTCATCAGGGAGGAAGACCCAGTACTTC.

The rearrangement links TRBV7-6 to TRBJ2-3; D remains unclear. This CDR3 region has 15 residues. Germline assignment: CDR1 SGHVS and CDR2 FNYEAQ. Trimming pared 6 bases from V and 4 bases from J, leaving 17 bases between. The CDR3 nucleotides read TGTGCCAGCAGTTCCTCGATCCAGTCCGCAGATACGCAGTATTTT. It encodes CASSSSIQSADTQYF.

The CDR3 DNA reads as TGTGCCAGCAGCTCCTCTATACTCCCCAGGGTGAGAGGACCCGGGGAGCTGTTTTTT. It yields the protein CASSSSILPRVRGPGELFF. The genes are TRBV13 and TRBJ2-2; possible D gene TRBD1, 5 bases. This CDR3 has 19 amino acids. V was pared by 4 bases and J by 6 bases, with 27 bases between. The germline V gene has CDR1 PRHDT and CDR2 FYEKMQ (reference sequence).

The rearrangement links TRBV4-1 to TRBJ1-6; D is unclear. With 3 bases removed from V and 7 bases from J, the gap between germline ends came to 10 bases. The CDR3 is 14 residues long. Germline loops: CDR1 MGHRA, CDR2 YSYEKL. CDR3 DNA sequence: TGCGCCAGCAGCCATGAAGGGAGGAATTCACCCCTCCACTTT. Its translation is CASSHEGRNSPLHF.

The V call is TRBV10-1, the J call TRBJ2-3, with 7 positions matching TRBD1. The CDR3 runs 13 residues. Germline CDR1 is WNHNN and CDR2 is SYGVQD (reference sequence). With V trimmed by 10 bases and J by 3 bases, 7 bases remained unmatched. The CDR3 loop is CATGGFGTDTQYF. The DNA for the CDR3 is TGCGCCACAGGGGGTTTCGGGACAGATACGCAGTATTTT.

This chain uses TRBV28 with TRBJ2-7; 10 positions match TRBD1. Looked up from germline, CDR1 is MDHEN and CDR2 is SYDVKM. Unmatched junction bases numbered 6, after V lost 10 bases and J lost 0 bases. This CDR3 has 14 residues. DNA for the CDR3: TGTGCCACCAGGGGACAGGGGAGCTCCTACGAGCAGTACTTC. Translation: CATRGQGSSYEQYF. The variable domain in full, with the rest retrieved from reference TRBV28 and TRBJ2-7, is DVKVTQSSRYLVKRTGEKVFLECVQDMDHENMFWYRQDPGLGLRLIYFSYDVKMKEKGDIPEGYSVSREKKERFSLILESASTNQTSMYLCATRGQGSSYEQYFGPGTRLTVT.

V usage is TRBV19 and J usage is TRBJ1-2; D might be TRBD1 (6 bases). The germline V gene has CDR1 LNHDA and CDR2 SQIVND (reference sequence). The V end lost 4 bases, the J end lost 3 bases, and 9 bases lay between the germline ends. The CDR3 sequence is 13 residues long. In nucleotides, the CDR3 is TGTGCCAGTAGTAGGGGGCTGGACTATGGCTACACCTTC. Protein product: CASSRGLDYGYTF.

This chain connects TRBV15 to TRBJ2-1; 10 bases match TRBD1. The CDR3 sequence is 15 residues long. With V trimmed by 4 bases and J by 5 bases, 5 bases remained unmatched. From germline, CDR1 is LNHNV and CDR2 YYDKDF (reference sequence). The CDR3 loop is CATSTDRGSHNEQFF. The CDR3, as DNA: TGTGCCACCAGCACGGACAGGGGGAGCCACAATGAGCAGTTCTTC.

V usage is TRBV5-1 and J usage is TRBJ2-7, with 10 bases aligning to TRBD2. The length of the CDR3 is 17 residues. Germline CDR1 and CDR2: SGHRS and YFSETQ. The V and J ends lost 2 bases and 0 bases, in that order; junction bases with no gene match: 8. This CDR3 is CASSFQFSGRTSYEQYF. The CDR3 DNA sequence: TGCGCCAGCAGCTTCCAATTTAGCGGGAGGACCTCCTACGAGCAGTACTTC.

The gene calls are TRBV27 and TRBJ2-7, with D uncertain. Germline V gene sequence: CDR1 MNHEY, CDR2 SMNVEV (reference sequence). The length of the CDR3 is 13 residues. V shed 0 bases and J shed 2 bases, with 5 bases lying between them. CDR3 DNA sequence: TGTGCCAGCAGTTTATCCCGGGCCTACGAGCAGTACTTC. Amino acid sequence: CASSLSRAYEQYF.

This chain uses TRBV6-1 with TRBJ1-5; D might be TRBD1 (5 bases). V shed 3 bases and J shed 4 bases, with 10 bases lying between them. This CDR3 spans 14 amino acids. Germline loops: CDR1 MNHNS, CDR2 SASEGT. DNA of the CDR3: TGTGCCAGCAGTGATAACCGGGGGAATCAGCCCCAGCATTTT. This sequence encodes CASSDNRGNQPQHF.

J is TRBJ2-2 and V is TRBV9; D gene uncertain. This CDR3 has 13 amino acids. In germline, CDR1 is SGDLS, CDR2 YYNGEE. V was shortened by 9 bases and J by 5 bases, with 14 bases between the two germline ends. The CDR3 here is CATNSNPTGELFF. In DNA, the CDR3 is TGTGCCACTAACTCAAACCCGACCGGGGAGCTGTTTTTT.

V usage is TRBV27 and J usage is TRBJ2-7, with a weak D call TRBD2 (7 bases). The CDR3 spans 17 residues. Germline CDR1 is MNHEY and CDR2 is SMNVEV (reference sequence). V lost 0 bases to trimming and J lost 2 bases, with 17 bases between them. CDR3 nucleotide sequence: TGTGCCAGCAGTTTATCAGGGGGGGCCCCCGTTCCCTACGAGCAGTACTTC. Translated: CASSLSGGAPVPYEQYF.

The chain uses TRBV12-5 and TRBJ2-5; 11 nucleotides line up with TRBD1. This CDR3 has 14 amino acids. The germline CDR1 and CDR2 sequences are LGHNT and FRNRAP. V shed 8 bases, J shed 4 bases, and the junction held 6 bases outside the gene matches. This CDR3 is CASKRGQGVETQYF. CDR3 sequence (DNA): TGTGCTAGTAAGAGGGGACAGGGGGTAGAGACCCAGTACTTC.

The chain employs TRBV15 and TRBJ2-1, with D hard to call. Germline V gene lookup returns CDR1 LNHNV and CDR2 YYDKDF (reference sequence). V gave up 5 bases and J gave up 0 bases, with 8 bases separating them. CDR3 length: 14 amino acids. The CDR3 bases are TGTGCCACCAGCCCAGGCTTCTCCTACAATGAGCAGTTCTTC. Amino acids: CATSPGFSYNEQFF. Based on the CDR3 plus reference TRBV15 and TRBJ2-1, the full variable domain is DAMVIQNPRYQVTQFGKPVTLSCSQTLNHNVMYWYQQKSSQAPKLLFHYYDKDFNNEADTPDNFQSRRPNTSFCFLDIRSPGLGDTAMYLCATSPGFSYNEQFFGPGTRLTVL.